These 9 T cell receptor beta chains came from one sample sequenced in a study of beta chain features in type 1 diabetes. General study findings and limits: Moderate yet significant TCRB CDR3 shortening was seen in Type 1 diabetes patients in all four CD4+ subsets.

Their cognate antigens are unknown. The isolated RNA, all of it, was reverse transcribed, so expressed TCRB transcripts were what got sequenced. Sequencing used immunoSEQ multiplex PCR; TCRdb keeps in-frame clones, though not all of them. The table records around 340,000 clones, 7% to 10% of them present only once. Sequencing used central memory CD4+ T cells from blood. The receptors derive from a man younger than 40 with type 1 diabetes.

The J gene is TRBJ1-4, the V gene TRBV5-1; D is unclear. This CDR3 region has 14 residues. Looked up from germline, CDR1 is SGHRS and CDR2 is YFSETQ. The V gene lost 0 bases and the J gene lost 6 bases, with 9 bases spanning the gap. The CDR3 loop reads CASSLERGHEKLFF. The DNA for the CDR3 is TGCGCCAGCAGCTTGGAGAGAGGACATGAAAAACTGTTTTTT. The variable domain in full, completed from reference TRBV5-1 and TRBJ1-4, reads KAGVTQTPRYLIKTRGQQVTLSCSPISGHRSVSWYQQTPGQGLQFLFEYFSETQRNKGNFPGRFSGRQFSNSRSEMNVSTLELGDSALYLCASSLERGHEKLFFGSGTQLSVL.

This clone was picked up a small number of times. Other DNA sequences from this sample encode an identical CDR3 as well. The chain carries TRBV11-2 and TRBJ2-3; no clear D. The CDR3 is made up of 14 amino acids. Looked up from germline, CDR1 is SGHAT and CDR2 is FQNNGV. The ends were cut back, 0 bases at V and 0 bases at J, with 4 bases in the middle. The CDR3 coding sequence is TGTGCCAGCAGCTTAGATCCCAGCACAGATACGCAGTATTTT. Protein sequence: CASSLDPSTDTQYF.

This clone has a handful of counts. The chain has TRBV21-1 and TRBJ2-6. TRBV21-1 is designated a pseudogene. The CDR3 consists of 15 residues. CDR3 residues: CASSQGPSGANVLTF. Here the CDR3 DNA reads TGTGCCAGCAGCCAGGGACCCTCTGGGGCCAACGTCCTGACTTTC.

The gene calls are TRBV7-2 and TRBJ1-1; D remains unclear. Germline V CDR1 and CDR2: SGHTA, FQGNSA. The V and J ends lost 4 bases and 1 base respectively, with 1 base between them. This CDR3 contains 11 residues. The DNA of the CDR3 is TGTGCCAGCAGCTCGAACACTGAAGCTTTCTTT. Protein sequence: CASSSNTEAFF.

This clone showed up just a few times. V and J are TRBV10-2 and TRBJ2-5; unclear D gene. The J call may be wrong; the DNA end is better matched by TRBJ2-7. Looked up from germline, CDR1 is WSHSY and CDR2 is SAAADI. This CDR3 spans 16 amino acids. The CDR3 is CASSESRQPPSYEQYF. CDR3 DNA: TGCGCCAGCAGTGAGTCGAGGCAGCCACCTTCCTACGAGCAGTACTTC.

The table lists this clone with a few counts. The CDR3 nucleotides read TGCGCCAGCAGCCAAGATGGGACAGCCGGCTACACCTTC. It translates to CASSQDGTAGYTF. This chain connects TRBV4-3 to TRBJ1-2; the match to TRBD1 covers 7 bases. The CDR3 has 13 amino acids. The V gene end was trimmed by 0 bases and the J gene end by 8 bases; junction bases not matched to a gene: 3. Germline V lookup: CDR1 LGHNA, CDR2 YSLEER.

V and J are TRBV5-6 and TRBJ2-2; D may correspond to TRBD1 or TRBD2 (5 bases each). The CDR3 is made up of 17 amino acids. Germline V gene data show CDR1 as SGHDT and CDR2 as YYEEEE. Trimming pared 0 bases from V and 7 bases from J, leaving 19 bases between. DNA for the CDR3: TGTGCCAGCAGCTTGGCCAATGGGGCAGGGACGGTCGGGGAGCTGTTTTTT. This translates into CASSLANGAGTVGELFF.

The gene calls are TRBV29-1 and TRBJ2-5, with TRBD2 identical over 9 bases. The CDR3 contains 14 residues. V lost 8 bases to trimming and J lost 2 bases; unmatched junction nucleotides: 9. From germline, CDR1 is SQVTM and CDR2 ANQGSEA. The CDR3 DNA is TGCAGCTCTTGGGGCCTAGCGGGACAAGAGACCCAGTACTTC. This codes for CSSWGLAGQETQYF.

This chain links TRBV27 with TRBJ2-5; weak D call: TRBD1 (7 bases). V was pared by 6 bases and J by 7 bases, with 15 bases between. Germline lookup yields CDR1 MNHEY and CDR2 SMNVEV (reference sequence). The CDR3 is made up of 13 amino acids. The DNA of the CDR3 is TGTGCCAGCAGCCAAGACAGGGAGGCGACCCAGTACTTC. Translation: CASSQDREATQYF.